Listed here is a single T cell receptor (beta chain). What it binds is not known. This sample stems from a study of cytotoxic CD8 clonotypes in ibrutinib-treated CLL. Study context: There were 11 relapsed/refractory patients and around 15 treatment-naive patients, and 17 to 18 were IGHV unmutated. Partial responses numbered around 24 and complete responses 2; after a median about six years, about 14 stayed remitted and approximately twelve progressed. After treatment lasting a median roughly eleven months, range 6 to 36, response samples were collected. Overall study findings and caveats: Public clonotypes (which were uncommon) either contracted or remained stable on treatment.

Germline CDR1 MNHEY, CDR2 SMNVEV (reference sequence). The CDR3 spans 14 residues. V lost 3 bases and J 4 bases, leaving 12 bases between the germline ends. Generated by immunoSEQ multiplex PCR, the TCRdb table keeps only in-frame clones and is missing some. The sample holds some 170,000 clones, roughly 84% seen once. This TCR was sampled from a human donor with chronic lymphocytic leukemia. The chain employs TRBV27 and TRBJ1-1; D gene ambiguous. The sample here was PBMCs, taken at disease progression, from a patient treated with ibrutinib. The CDR3 bases are TGTGCCAGCAGTTTCGGTACTTCTTCCACTGAAGCTTTCTTT. Its protein is CASSFGTSSTEAFF.